This record concerns one TCR beta chain sequence. Its antigen remains unknown. MiXCR, run by TCRdb on the RT-PCR reads, gives a single entry per CDR3 protein. The sample has some 600,000 distinct CDR3 sequences; around 13% are singletons. V dropped 0 bases and J dropped 8; count of bases not matched to a gene: 6. CDR1 and CDR2 from the germline V gene are SGHTA and FQGNSA. This CDR3 spans 16 amino acids. These data originate in a study of response to subunit inactivated influenza vaccine. Whole-study results and caveats: Few additional T cells are recruited per seasonal influenza vaccination, authors suggested.

V gene TRBV7-2 combines with J gene TRBJ2-1; 11 bases line up with TRBD1. The specimen comprised PBMCs from blood, sampled 14 days before vaccination. The sequence was collected from a man between 50 and 59 years old who received an inactivated influenza vaccine. CDR3 loop: CASSLARTGGFDEQFF. The CDR3 nucleotides read TGTGCCAGCAGCTTAGCCCGGACAGGGGGCTTTGATGAGCAGTTCTTC.